Listed below are T cell receptor beta chains from one sample, sequenced in a study of blood T cell repertoires in COVID-19. Sequenced by immunoSEQ multiplex PCR; TCRdb stores in-frame clones only, minus some. The sample includes roughly 430,000 clones, approximately 86% of them seen just once. The sample consisted of PBMCs or T cells enriched from blood (not recorded which). Receptor source: a woman aged 40 to 50 with acute COVID-19. CDR3s include the opening cysteine and the closing phenylalanine or tryptophan. Each record gives: D gene, J gene, V gene, clone size, CDR3 DNA, CDR3 protein. A D gene is named only where the DNA matches it firmly. Size is stated for part of the rows, as once, few or many counts, or as a class when the clone is expanded.

TRBD1,TRBJ1-6,TRBV19,.,TGTGCCAGCCAGGGGGTGGGCAGATATAATTCACCCCTCCACTTT,CASQGVGRYNSPLHF
.,TRBJ2-5,TRBV24-1,once,TGTGCCACCAGTGATCGTGGTAGCGGAGAGACCCAGTACTTC,CATSDRGSGETQYF
TRBD2,TRBJ2-1,TRBV3-1/TRBV3-2,.,TGTGCCAGCAGCCAAGAGCGGGGGGGCCTTGGATCGGTAAATGAGCAGTTCTTC,CASSQERGGLGSVNEQFF
TRBD2,TRBJ2-3,TRBV15,.,TGTGCCACCAGCATACTAGCGGGGGGAAGCACAGATACGCAGTATTTT,CATSILAGGSTDTQYF
.,TRBJ2-7,TRBV6-1,.,TGTGCCAGCAGTGAATGGGACACCCCTATGAACTTC,CASSEWDTPMNF
TRBD1,TRBJ1-2,TRBV11-2,few,TGTGCCAGCAGCCAGGGACGGACAGGGCTAGGCTACACCTTC,CASSQGRTGLGYTF
.,TRBJ2-7,TRBV10-3,.,TGTGCCATCAGTGGGAGAGATCCTAGAACCTACGAGCAGTACTTC,CAISGRDPRTYEQYF
TRBD1,TRBJ1-3,TRBV10-3,.,TGTGCCATGGGACAGGGGGCTTCTGGAAACACCATATATTTT,CAMGQGASGNTIYF
TRBD2,TRBJ2-5,TRBV7-6,.,TGTGCCAGCAGCTTTCCTAGCGGGGAGGAGACCCAGTACTTC,CASSFPSGEETQYF
TRBD2,TRBJ2-4,TRBV24-1,.,TGTGCCACCAGTGAGTCTAGCGGGGGGGGGAACATTCAGTACTTC,CATSESSGGGNIQYF
TRBD1,TRBJ1-1,TRBV7-9,few,TGTGCCAGCAGCAACTTACAGGGGGCGAACACTGAAGCTTTCTTT,CASSNLQGANTEAFF
.,TRBJ1-3,TRBV12-3/TRBV12-4,.,TGTGCCAGCAGCCTCTCTGGAAACACCATATATTTT,CASSLSGNTIYF
.,TRBJ2-1,TRBV9,.,TGTGCCAGCAGCGGACTGGGCAATGAGCAGTTCTTC,CASSGLGNEQFF
TRBD1,TRBJ2-1,TRBV12-3/TRBV12-4,.,TGTGCCAGCAGTCAGACAGGGGGGCAGTTCTTC,CASSQTGGQFF
.,TRBJ1-1,TRBV6-6,.,TGTGCCAGCTGTCAGGGCGCGGGCACTGAAGCTTTCTTT,CASCQGAGTEAFF
.,TRBJ2-6,TRBV14,.,TGTGCCAGCAGCCAAACCCGGACAGGGGCCAACGTCCTGACTTTC,CASSQTRTGANVLTF
.,TRBJ2-5,TRBV6-5,once,TGTGCCAGCAGGAACAGGTTCCAAGAGACCCAGTACTTC,CASRNRFQETQYF
.,TRBJ1-1,TRBV12-5,.,TGTGCTAGTGGTTTTTCGGTCGGGGTCGGCTTAGGACGGGGAGAAACTGAAGCTTTCTTT,CASGFSVGVGLGRGETEAFF
TRBD2,TRBJ2-3,TRBV4-1,.,TGCGCCAGCAGCCCTCAGCGGGGGCGAGACACAGATACGCAGTATTTT,CASSPQRGRDTDTQYF
TRBD1,TRBJ1-5,TRBV5-1,.,TGCGCCAGCAGCTTGGGTGGGACAGGGTTTCAGCCCCAGCATTTT,CASSLGGTGFQPQHF
.,TRBJ2-4,TRBV3-1/TRBV3-2,.,TGTGCCAGCAGCTTTCAGAGGGCCAAAAACATTCAGTACTTC,CASSFQRAKNIQYF
.,TRBJ1-5,TRBV24-1,.,TGTGCCACCAGTGATGTAGGGGTTAGCAATCAGCCCCAGCATTTT,CATSDVGVSNQPQHF
.,TRBJ1-1,TRBV5-4,once,TGTGCCAGCAGCTTACAGGCAACGAACACTGAAGCTTTCTTT,CASSLQATNTEAFF
.,TRBJ1-2,TRBV7-9,.,TGTGCCAGCAGCTTAGTCCCTTACTATGGCTACACCTTC,CASSLVPYYGYTF
.,TRBJ2-1,TRBV12-3/TRBV12-4,.,TGTGCCAGCAGTCTCCTGGCCGCCAATGAGCAGTTCTTC,CASSLLAANEQFF
.,TRBJ1-2,TRBV18,.,TGTGCCAGCTCACCTCAGGGGCAGGGCGCCCATGGCTACACCTTC,CASSPQGQGAHGYTF
TRBD1,TRBJ2-5,TRBV18,.,TGTGCCAGCTCAGCACAGGGGGCCGGCGAGACCCAGTACTTC,CASSAQGAGETQYF
TRBD1,TRBJ1-1,TRBV30,once,TGTGCCTGGAGTGTACTAGACAGGGTGAACACTGAAGCTTTCTTT,CAWSVLDRVNTEAFF
TRBD2,TRBJ2-5,TRBV7-2,.,TGTGCCAGCAGCCCCAGGACTAGCCCTCAAGAGACCCAGTACTTC,CASSPRTSPQETQYF
TRBD1,TRBJ1-4,TRBV15,once,TGTGCCACCAGCAGCCGACAGGGTTCTAATGAAAAACTGTTTTTT,CATSSRQGSNEKLFF
.,TRBJ1-1,TRBV14,.,TGTGCCAGCAGCCAAGTACGGGGGACTGAAGCTTTCTTT,CASSQVRGTEAFF
TRBD1,TRBJ2-7,TRBV24-1,.,TGTGCCACCAGTGATTCCGGACAGGGGAACGAGCAGTACTTC,CATSDSGQGNEQYF
.,TRBJ2-1,TRBV7-9,.,TGTGCCAGCAGCTTAGAAAGGACGGGAAATGAGCAGTTCTTC,CASSLERTGNEQFF
.,TRBJ1-2,TRBV30,.,TGTGCCTGGAGTTTCCCGGGTCCCAACTATGGCTACACCTTC,CAWSFPGPNYGYTF
.,TRBJ1-4,TRBV18,few,TGTGCCAGCTCTACAAGGGGATCCCCAACTAATGAAAAACTGTTTTTT,CASSTRGSPTNEKLFF
.,TRBJ2-2,TRBV24-1,.,TGTGCCACCAGTCTGGGCATCGGGGCCGGGGAGCTGTTTTTT,CATSLGIGAGELFF
TRBD1,TRBJ2-1,TRBV18,.,TGTGCCAGCTCCCCTGCCGGGACAGGGGGTTACAATGAGCAGTTCTTC,CASSPAGTGGYNEQFF
.,TRBJ2-2,TRBV7-8,.,TGTGCCAGCAGCTTCAAGCGAGGAGGCGGGGAGCTGTTTTTT,CASSFKRGGGELFF
.,TRBJ1-1,TRBV4-1,.,TGCGCCAGCAGCCCAACCCCCTATATGAACACTGAAGCTTTCTTT,CASSPTPYMNTEAFF
.,TRBJ1-5,TRBV12-3/TRBV12-4,.,TGTGCCAGCAGTTTAGTTCGGGGGGATCCCCAGCATTTT,CASSLVRGDPQHF
TRBD1,TRBJ2-7,TRBV7-8,.,TGTGCCAGCAGCTTAACAGGGGACCACGAGCAGTACTTC,CASSLTGDHEQYF
.,TRBJ2-3,TRBV23-1,many,TGCGCCAGCAGTCAAACTAATTGGATAAACGGAACAGATACGCAGTATTTT,CASSQTNWINGTDTQYF
.,TRBJ2-7,TRBV19,.,TGTGCCAGTAGTATAGGACACCCCTACGAGCAGTACTTC,CASSIGHPYEQYF
TRBD1,TRBJ1-6,TRBV2,.,TGTGCCAGCAGGCCGGGACAGGGAGGTAATTCACCCCTCCACTTT,CASRPGQGGNSPLHF
.,TRBJ1-2,TRBV9,few,TGTGCCAGCAGCCCGCGATTTGAACTTACCTACTATGGCTACACCTTC,CASSPRFELTYYGYTF
TRBD1,TRBJ1-1,TRBV29-1,.,TGCAGCGTTGAAGATCTAGGCGGCAGGGGGCGAGCTAGAACTGAAGCTTTCTTT,CSVEDLGGRGRARTEAFF
TRBD1,TRBJ1-2,TRBV18,once,TGTGCCACCCAACCTTCAGGGGGCGCAGGTAAGAATGGCTACACCTTC,CATQPSGGAGKNGYTF
TRBD1,TRBJ2-7,TRBV19,.,TGTGCCAGTAGTATAGGTCTACAGGGGGCAGGAACCTACGAGCAGTACTTC,CASSIGLQGAGTYEQYF